This section outlines one T cell receptor beta chain sequence together with its context. The target antigen is unknown. Preparation of the TCRbeta library used unique molecular identifiers. Each CDR3 protein is one row after TCRdb ran MiXCR on the PCR reads. The sample records about 310,000 distinct CDR3 sequences, roughly 21% being singletons. The CDR3 runs 14 residues. Germline lookup yields CDR1 MNHNS and CDR2 SASEGT. Deletions cut 8 bases from V and 0 bases from J, with 14 bases between. The sample is drawn from a study of T-cell reconstitution after alpha-beta-depleted transplantation in children. Overall study results and limits: T-cell numbers and diversity one year post-transplant derived largely from freshly generated T cells.

V and J are TRBV6-1 and TRBJ2-7, with D maybe TRBD2 (6 bases). The specimen comprised PBMCs, mostly from graft donor cells, sampled 180 days after TCRalphabeta/CD19-depleted stem cell transplant. This sequence was found in a male patient younger than 18 who had a stem cell transplant for acute lymphoblastic leukemia, so the T cells may come from the graft donor. The CDR3 loop reads CASGPGLFSYEQYF. The CDR3 DNA follows: TGTGCCAGCGGCCCGGGACTCTTCTCCTACGAGCAGTACTTC.